This T cell receptor (beta chain) was observed in a study of T cell responses to AZD1222 COVID-19 vaccine. Study-level findings and limits: Across spike, vaccine-associated CD4 TCRs were found, dominant at 160-218 and 743-854. Regions left unmutated in variants are reportedly the target of nearly half of spike-specific TCRs.

The method was immunoSEQ multiplex PCR; TCRdb's version includes in-frame clones alone and lacks a portion of them. The table includes 150,000 or so clones, roughly nine tenths detected once. To note about this clone: Its antigen is currently unknown.

The CDR3 is made up of 14 amino acids. Germline loops: CDR1 DFQATT, CDR2 SNEGSKA (reference sequence). Trimming pared 3 bases from V and 2 bases from J, leaving 13 bases between. The sample was peripheral blood, taken on day 0 of AZD1222 vaccination. The chain has TRBV20-1 and TRBJ1-1; D might be TRBD1 (5 bases). The TCR originated in an adult in good health. This chain's CDR3 is CSASRGEGNTEAFF. CDR3 coding DNA: TGCAGTGCTAGTCGGGGGGAAGGTAACACTGAAGCTTTCTTT.